The rows below give T cell receptor beta chains drawn from one sample of a study of blood T cell repertoires in COVID-19. Some clones are missing from TCRdb's copy, which holds only in-frame ones; the method was immunoSEQ multiplex PCR. The sample includes 150,000 to 200,000 clones, 88% seen only once; the top ten take 3.5% to 4.5%. The sequenced sample was peripheral blood. The receptors stem from a human donor in a cohort sampled during active COVID-19. CDR3s include the opening cysteine and the closing phenylalanine or tryptophan. The order of the fields is clone size, CDR3 length, J gene, V gene, D gene, CDR3 DNA, CDR3 protein. The D gene is left open where the match is weak. For some rows the clone size is stated as once, few or many, or as a class when expanded; others skip it.

abundance: NA; len: 15; j_gene: TRBJ2-5; v_gene: TRBV5-4; d_gene: NA; CDR3nt: TGTGCCAGCAGCGTCGACCGCGGCGTTGGGGAGACCCAGTACTTC; CDR3aa: CASSVDRGVGETQYF
abundance: NA; len: 12; j_gene: TRBJ2-1; v_gene: TRBV9; d_gene: NA; CDR3nt: TGTGCCAGCAGCGTAGGGGAGAATGAGCAGTTCTTC; CDR3aa: CASSVGENEQFF
abundance: NA; len: 16; j_gene: TRBJ2-7; v_gene: TRBV5-1; d_gene: TRBD2; CDR3nt: TGCGCCAGCAGCAGCGGACTAGCGGGAGGGTCCTACGAGCAGTACTTC; CDR3aa: CASSSGLAGGSYEQYF
abundance: NA; len: 15; j_gene: TRBJ2-7; v_gene: TRBV11-3; d_gene: NA; CDR3nt: TGTGCCAGCAGCCCGTCGAGGGAAGGCAACTACGAGCAGTACTTC; CDR3aa: CASSPSREGNYEQYF
abundance: NA; len: 15; j_gene: TRBJ2-2; v_gene: TRBV7-2; d_gene: TRBD2; CDR3nt: TGTGCCAGCAGCTCGAGCGGGGGATTCACCGGGGAGCTGTTTTTT; CDR3aa: CASSSSGGFTGELFF
abundance: NA; len: 13; j_gene: TRBJ1-1; v_gene: TRBV5-4; d_gene: NA; CDR3nt: TGTGCCAGCAGCTTGCGGGGAGGGACTGAAGCTTTCTTT; CDR3aa: CASSLRGGTEAFF
abundance: NA; len: 18; j_gene: TRBJ1-3; v_gene: TRBV11-2; d_gene: TRBD1; CDR3nt: TGTGCCAGCAGCTTAGGGCGCCCCCAGGCCAGGGGGCGAAACACCATATATTTT; CDR3aa: CASSLGRPQARGRNTIYF
abundance: NA; len: 18; j_gene: TRBJ2-4; v_gene: TRBV5-8; d_gene: TRBD2; CDR3nt: TGTGCCAGCAGCTTGGCCCGGACTAGCGGGGGGAACTTAAACATTCAGTACTTC; CDR3aa: CASSLARTSGGNLNIQYF
abundance: NA; len: 15; j_gene: TRBJ2-1; v_gene: TRBV9; d_gene: NA; CDR3nt: TGTGCCAGCAGCGTCGGTCAGGGCACCTACAATGAGCAGTTCTTC; CDR3aa: CASSVGQGTYNEQFF
abundance: once; len: 14; j_gene: TRBJ1-2; v_gene: TRBV11-2; d_gene: NA; CDR3nt: TGTGCCAGCTCACCACAACGGGTGAACTATGGCTACACCTTC; CDR3aa: CASSPQRVNYGYTF
abundance: NA; len: 16; j_gene: TRBJ2-5; v_gene: TRBV6-6; d_gene: TRBD1; CDR3nt: TGTGCCAGCAGTCCAGGAGGACAGGCTCTTTTGGAGACCCAGTACTTC; CDR3aa: CASSPGGQALLETQYF
abundance: once; len: 14; j_gene: TRBJ2-3; v_gene: TRBV11-2; d_gene: NA; CDR3nt: TGTGCCAGCAGCTTAGCTGCTAGAACAGATACGCAGTATTTT; CDR3aa: CASSLAARTDTQYF
abundance: NA; len: 13; j_gene: TRBJ2-7; v_gene: TRBV2; d_gene: NA; CDR3nt: TGTGCCAGCAGTTCGCCGGGGATCCCCGAGCAGTACTTC; CDR3aa: CASSSPGIPEQYF
abundance: few; len: 12; j_gene: TRBJ1-4; v_gene: TRBV28; d_gene: NA; CDR3nt: TGTGCCAGCAGTTTACTCCGGGACTCGAAGTTTTTT; CDR3aa: CASSLLRDSKFF
abundance: NA; len: 15; j_gene: TRBJ2-2; v_gene: TRBV6-2/TRBV6-3; d_gene: NA; CDR3nt: TGTGCCAGCAGTTCCGGGACTCTTCACACCGGGGAGCTGTTTTTT; CDR3aa: CASSSGTLHTGELFF
abundance: once; len: 15; j_gene: TRBJ2-3; v_gene: TRBV24-1; d_gene: NA; CDR3nt: TGTGCCACCAGTGCTGAGGGGGGGCGTCCAGATACGCAGTATTTT; CDR3aa: CATSAEGGRPDTQYF
abundance: NA; len: 15; j_gene: TRBJ2-7; v_gene: TRBV6-5; d_gene: TRBD1; CDR3nt: TGTGCCAGCAGGAGGGACAGGTGGATTGCCTACGAGCAGTACTTC; CDR3aa: CASRRDRWIAYEQYF
abundance: few; len: 14; j_gene: TRBJ2-3; v_gene: TRBV6-2/TRBV6-3; d_gene: TRBD2; CDR3nt: TGTGCCAGCAGCCCGGGACTAGCAGCAGATACGCAGTATTTT; CDR3aa: CASSPGLAADTQYF
abundance: NA; len: 15; j_gene: TRBJ2-7; v_gene: TRBV6-6; d_gene: TRBD1; CDR3nt: TGTGCCAGCAGTTACCTCGGACAGGCCACCTACGAGCAGTACTTC; CDR3aa: CASSYLGQATYEQYF
abundance: few; len: 17; j_gene: TRBJ2-2; v_gene: TRBV4-3; d_gene: TRBD1; CDR3nt: TGCGCCAGCAGCCAAGCGGTTAGGGGGCTTGACACCGGGGAGCTGTTTTTT; CDR3aa: CASSQAVRGLDTGELFF
abundance: NA; len: 18; j_gene: TRBJ2-2; v_gene: TRBV7-8; d_gene: TRBD2; CDR3nt: TGTGCCAGCAGCTTAGGCCTCGCGGGAGGTGGTGACACCGGGGAGCTGTTTTTT; CDR3aa: CASSLGLAGGGDTGELFF
abundance: NA; len: 12; j_gene: TRBJ2-5; v_gene: TRBV7-9; d_gene: NA; CDR3nt: TGTGCCAGCAGCTTCGGAGAAGAGACCCAGTACTTC; CDR3aa: CASSFGEETQYF
abundance: once; len: 17; j_gene: TRBJ1-6; v_gene: TRBV5-1; d_gene: TRBD1; CDR3nt: TGCGCCAGCAGCGCTGCAAAGGGGGCGCCCGTTAATTCACCCCTCCACTTT; CDR3aa: CASSAAKGAPVNSPLHF
abundance: few; len: 15; j_gene: TRBJ2-3; v_gene: TRBV7-2; d_gene: TRBD1; CDR3nt: TGTGCCAGCAGCTGGGGACAGGGGGACACAGATACGCAGTATTTT; CDR3aa: CASSWGQGDTDTQYF
abundance: once; len: 13; j_gene: TRBJ1-5; v_gene: TRBV6-1; d_gene: NA; CDR3nt: TGTGCCAGCAGTGAAGAGCCAAATCAGCCCCAGCATTTT; CDR3aa: CASSEEPNQPQHF
abundance: NA; len: 14; j_gene: TRBJ2-3; v_gene: TRBV6-6; d_gene: NA; CDR3nt: TGTGCCAGCCCACCGACTTCTTCCGCAGATACGCAGTATTTT; CDR3aa: CASPPTSSADTQYF
abundance: NA; len: 14; j_gene: TRBJ2-2; v_gene: TRBV30; d_gene: TRBD1; CDR3nt: TGTGCCTGGTCGACAGGGAAGTACACCGGGGAGCTGTTTTTT; CDR3aa: CAWSTGKYTGELFF
abundance: NA; len: 15; j_gene: TRBJ1-1; v_gene: TRBV29-1; d_gene: TRBD1; CDR3nt: TGCAGCGTGGCGGGGACAGGGGGGTTGAACACTGAAGCTTTCTTT; CDR3aa: CSVAGTGGLNTEAFF
abundance: NA; len: 15; j_gene: TRBJ1-5; v_gene: TRBV2; d_gene: NA; CDR3nt: TGTGCCAGCAGTGAAGGGGCGGGAAGCAATCAGCCCCAGCATTTT; CDR3aa: CASSEGAGSNQPQHF
abundance: NA; len: 15; j_gene: TRBJ1-4; v_gene: TRBV7-9; d_gene: NA; CDR3nt: TGTGCCAGCAGCCCGACAGGAGCAACTAATGAAAAACTGTTTTTT; CDR3aa: CASSPTGATNEKLFF
abundance: once; len: 12; j_gene: TRBJ2-1; v_gene: TRBV2; d_gene: NA; CDR3nt: TGTGCCAGCAGTGGCCGGGTGGATGAGCAGTTCTTC; CDR3aa: CASSGRVDEQFF
abundance: NA; len: 13; j_gene: TRBJ2-1; v_gene: TRBV11-2; d_gene: TRBD1; CDR3nt: TGTGCCAGCAGCTTAACAGGGGGGAATGAGCAGTTCTTC; CDR3aa: CASSLTGGNEQFF
abundance: NA; len: 15; j_gene: TRBJ2-7; v_gene: TRBV18; d_gene: TRBD2; CDR3nt: TGTGCCAGCTCTGGGGGACTAGCGGATTCTTACGAGCAGTACTTC; CDR3aa: CASSGGLADSYEQYF